This is a list of T cell receptor beta chains from one sample in a study of early T cells in non-severe SARS-CoV-2 infection. MiXCR was run by TCRdb on the 5' RACE reads, yielding one entry per CDR3 protein. The sample lists 60,000 to 75,000 distinct CDR3 sequences, over 10% occurring once. The specimen was whole blood, collected at baseline. The source of these receptors is an adult who was a healthcare worker with PCR-confirmed SARS-CoV-2 infection or an uninfected control (not recorded which). Each CDR3 is given with its conserved first and last residue. D genes are given only for firm matches. Not all rows give a size; the values are once, few, many and, for expanded clones, a class.

size: few; length: 15; J: TRBJ2-3; D: TRBD1; V: TRBV20-1; DNA: TGCAGTGCTTTACGAAGGGACAGCGCAACAGATACGCAGTATTTT; CDR3: CSALRRDSATDTQYF
size: NA; length: 11; J: TRBJ1-1; D: NA; V: TRBV20-1; DNA: TGCAGTGCTAGAGATGGGGAGGAAGCTTTCTTT; CDR3: CSARDGEEAFF
size: many; length: 13; J: TRBJ2-7; D: TRBD1; V: TRBV5-1; DNA: TGCGCCAGCAGCAGGGACAGGGCTTACGAGCAGTACTTC; CDR3: CASSRDRAYEQYF
size: NA; length: 15; J: TRBJ1-5; D: TRBD1; V: TRBV25-1; DNA: TGTGCCAGCAGTGGTACAGGGGTCGGAAATCAGTCCCAGCATTTT; CDR3: CASSGTGVGNQSQHF
size: NA; length: 16; J: TRBJ2-6; D: NA; V: TRBV6-2/TRBV6-3; DNA: TGTGCCAGCAGTCCAGGATGGGGAGCTGGGGCCAACGTCCTGACTTTC; CDR3: CASSPGWGAGANVLTF
size: many; length: 15; J: TRBJ1-5; D: NA; V: TRBV27; DNA: TGTGCCAGCAGTCCCCTAGGGGTTAGCAATCAGCCCCAGCATTTT; CDR3: CASSPLGVSNQPQHF
size: few; length: 12; J: TRBJ2-3; D: NA; V: TRBV24-1; DNA: TGTGCCACCAGTGGACAGCCAGATACGCAGTATTTT; CDR3: CATSGQPDTQYF
size: few; length: 15; J: TRBJ2-7; D: TRBD1; V: TRBV5-1; DNA: TGCGCCAGCAGCTTGGAAGGGACAGGGATATACGAGCAGTACTTC; CDR3: CASSLEGTGIYEQYF
size: NA; length: 12; J: TRBJ2-5; D: TRBD1; V: TRBV10-3; DNA: TGTGCCATCAGGGGGACAGAAGAGACCCAGTACTTC; CDR3: CAIRGTEETQYF
size: many; length: 15; J: TRBJ1-6; D: NA; V: TRBV14; DNA: TGTGCCAGCAGCCAAGACAGGGTACATAATTCACCCCTCCACTTT; CDR3: CASSQDRVHNSPLHF
size: few; length: 11; J: TRBJ2-5; D: NA; V: TRBV20-1; DNA: TGCAGTGCCACCGACCAAGAGACCCAGTACTTC; CDR3: CSATDQETQYF
size: many; length: 14; J: TRBJ2-2; D: NA; V: TRBV7-3; DNA: TGTGCCAGCAGCTTATTCAGGGGTAGCGGGGAGCTGTTTTTT; CDR3: CASSLFRGSGELFF
size: few; length: 13; J: TRBJ2-7; D: TRBD1; V: TRBV9; DNA: TGTGCCAGCAGCGGACAGGGGGCCTACGAGCAGTACTTC; CDR3: CASSGQGAYEQYF
size: NA; length: 13; J: TRBJ1-1; D: NA; V: TRBV5-1; DNA: TGCGCCAGCAGCTTGGGGGACGCCTTCTCGGGTTTCTTT; CDR3: CASSLGDAFSGFF
size: few; length: 13; J: TRBJ1-5; D: NA; V: TRBV7-2; DNA: TGTGCCAGCAGCTTAGGGGCAAGGCAGCCCCAGCATTTT; CDR3: CASSLGARQPQHF
size: few; length: 15; J: TRBJ2-1; D: TRBD1; V: TRBV9; DNA: TGTGCCAGCAGGGCCGGGACAGGGGCGTACAATGAGCAGTTCTTC; CDR3: CASRAGTGAYNEQFF
size: few; length: 18; J: TRBJ2-3; D: NA; V: TRBV27; DNA: TGTGCCAGCAGTTTCACTGAGTATAGACAGATAAGCACAGATACGCAGTATTTT; CDR3: CASSFTEYRQISTDTQYF
size: many; length: 13; J: TRBJ2-3; D: NA; V: TRBV5-4; DNA: TGTGCCAGCAGCCAGGGCAGCACAGATACGCAGTATTTT; CDR3: CASSQGSTDTQYF
size: NA; length: 16; J: TRBJ2-1; D: NA; V: TRBV18; DNA: TGTGCCAGCTCACCAAACAGGGCAAGCTCCTACAATGAGCAGTTCTTC; CDR3: CASSPNRASSYNEQFF
size: NA; length: 10; J: TRBJ1-1; D: NA; V: TRBV20-1; DNA: TGCAGTGCTAGCCAGCATCAAGCTTTCTTT; CDR3: CSASQHQAFF
size: NA; length: 14; J: TRBJ1-5; D: NA; V: TRBV6-2/TRBV6-3; DNA: TGTGCCAGCACTTCCGGTAATAGCAATCAGCCCCAGCATTTT; CDR3: CASTSGNSNQPQHF
size: few; length: 15; J: TRBJ2-5; D: NA; V: TRBV29-1; DNA: TGCAGCGTTGATCTCGGAAGGCAGGGTGGTGAGACCCAGTACTTC; CDR3: CSVDLGRQGGETQYF
size: many; length: 15; J: TRBJ2-3; D: TRBD1; V: TRBV12-3/TRBV12-4; DNA: TGTGCCAGCAGCCCCAACAGGGGGACGGGAGATACGCAGTATTTT; CDR3: CASSPNRGTGDTQYF
size: many; length: 14; J: TRBJ1-1; D: NA; V: TRBV6-1; DNA: TGTGCCAGCTCCCGTAAGGGCGCGGTCACTGAAGCTTTCTTT; CDR3: CASSRKGAVTEAFF
size: many; length: 17; J: TRBJ2-1; D: NA; V: TRBV7-2; DNA: TGTGCCAGCAGCCAATTTCTAGCGTCGAGCTCCTACAATGAGCAGTTCTTC; CDR3: CASSQFLASSSYNEQFF
size: NA; length: 11; J: TRBJ1-1; D: NA; V: TRBV29-1; DNA: TGCAGCGTCAGACAGAACACTGAAGCTTTCTTT; CDR3: CSVRQNTEAFF
size: medium-sized; length: 16; J: TRBJ2-7; D: TRBD1; V: TRBV4-1; DNA: TGCGCCAGCAGCCCACCTTACGGGACAGGGTTCTACGAGCAGTACTTC; CDR3: CASSPPYGTGFYEQYF
size: few; length: 15; J: TRBJ2-3; D: NA; V: TRBV20-1; DNA: TGCAGTGCTAGAGACGAATACAGGGGCACAGATACGCAGTATTTT; CDR3: CSARDEYRGTDTQYF
size: many; length: 14; J: TRBJ2-2; D: NA; V: TRBV6-2/TRBV6-3; DNA: TGTGCCAGCACCGGAGCGTCGAACACCGGGGAGCTGTTTTTT; CDR3: CASTGASNTGELFF
size: few; length: 13; J: TRBJ1-5; D: TRBD1; V: TRBV20-1; DNA: TGCAGTGCTACCGACAGGGAATTTCAGCCCCAGCATTTT; CDR3: CSATDREFQPQHF
size: NA; length: 11; J: TRBJ2-3; D: NA; V: TRBV20-1; DNA: TGCAGTGCTAGAGATCGGATAACGCAGTATTTT; CDR3: CSARDRITQYF
size: NA; length: 13; J: TRBJ1-6; D: NA; V: TRBV12-3/TRBV12-4; DNA: TGTGCCAGCAGTTTACTCGTAAATTCACCCCTCCACTTT; CDR3: CASSLLVNSPLHF
size: many; length: 16; J: TRBJ2-7; D: TRBD1; V: TRBV12-3/TRBV12-4; DNA: TGTGCCAGCAGTTTGAAAGGAGGACAGGGCCCCTACGAGCAGTACTTC; CDR3: CASSLKGGQGPYEQYF
size: few; length: 15; J: TRBJ2-5; D: TRBD2; V: TRBV7-2; DNA: TGTGCCAGCACATCATTCCCCGGGACTAGGGAGACCCAGTACTTC; CDR3: CASTSFPGTRETQYF
size: few; length: 15; J: TRBJ2-2; D: TRBD2; V: TRBV12-3/TRBV12-4; DNA: TGTGCCAGCATCCTTAGCGGGAGAGGCACCGGGGAGCTGTTTTTT; CDR3: CASILSGRGTGELFF
size: few; length: 12; J: TRBJ2-2; D: NA; V: TRBV10-3; DNA: TGTGCCATCAGTGAAAACACCGGGGAGCTGTTTTTT; CDR3: CAISENTGELFF
size: many; length: 16; J: TRBJ2-2; D: TRBD1; V: TRBV5-1; DNA: TGCGCCAGCAGCTTGTTACAAGGACAGGGTGCCGGGGAGCTGTTTTTT; CDR3: CASSLLQGQGAGELFF
size: many; length: 14; J: TRBJ2-7; D: NA; V: TRBV6-2/TRBV6-3; DNA: TGTGCCAGCAGCCGCCTCAAAGACGTAGACGAGCAGTACTTC; CDR3: CASSRLKDVDEQYF
size: few; length: 13; J: TRBJ2-1; D: TRBD1; V: TRBV30; DNA: TGTGCCTGGCGACGACAGGGATACAATGAGCAGTTCTTC; CDR3: CAWRRQGYNEQFF
size: NA; length: 15; J: TRBJ2-6; D: TRBD1; V: TRBV28; DNA: TGTGCCAGCAGTATGACAGGGACTGGGGCCAACGTCCTGACTTTC; CDR3: CASSMTGTGANVLTF
size: many; length: 14; J: TRBJ2-7; D: NA; V: TRBV30; DNA: TGTGCCTGGAGTCCAGAGGTGGTTGCCTACGAGCAGTACTTC; CDR3: CAWSPEVVAYEQYF
size: NA; length: 12; J: TRBJ1-6; D: NA; V: TRBV6-2/TRBV6-3; DNA: TGTGCCAGCACCGAGCGCAATTCACCCCTCCACTTT; CDR3: CASTERNSPLHF
size: NA; length: 14; J: TRBJ2-2; D: NA; V: TRBV6-1; DNA: TGTGCCAGCAATAAGTGGGCGAACACCGGGGAGCTGTTTTTT; CDR3: CASNKWANTGELFF
size: NA; length: 14; J: TRBJ1-1; D: TRBD1; V: TRBV11-3; DNA: TGTGCCAGCAGCTCGACAGGGGGGTACACTGAAGCTTTCTTT; CDR3: CASSSTGGYTEAFF
size: many; length: 16; J: TRBJ1-3; D: NA; V: TRBV12-3/TRBV12-4; DNA: TGTGCCAGCAGGCCGCTTGGACACACCTCTGGAAACACCATATATTTT; CDR3: CASRPLGHTSGNTIYF
size: few; length: 15; J: TRBJ2-3; D: NA; V: TRBV9; DNA: TGTGCCAGCACCCGGACAGCCACTAGCACAGATACGCAGTATTTT; CDR3: CASTRTATSTDTQYF
size: many; length: 16; J: TRBJ2-1; D: NA; V: TRBV6-5; DNA: TGTGCCAGCATGGGGGGATTGGGTAGGCAATACAATGAGCAGTTCTTC; CDR3: CASMGGLGRQYNEQFF
size: many; length: 14; J: TRBJ2-7; D: TRBD1; V: TRBV20-1; DNA: TGCAGTGCCTTTGACAGGGGGTCCTCCTACGAGCAGTACTTC; CDR3: CSAFDRGSSYEQYF
size: NA; length: 13; J: TRBJ2-7; D: NA; V: TRBV12-3/TRBV12-4; DNA: TGTGCCAGCAGTTTAGCCGAGAACTACGAGCAGTACTTC; CDR3: CASSLAENYEQYF
size: few; length: 14; J: TRBJ2-5; D: NA; V: TRBV2; DNA: TGTGCCAGCAGGGTAGGGGGTCCTCAAGAGACCCAGTACTTC; CDR3: CASRVGGPQETQYF